Below, one TCR beta chain is given with its context. This sample is part of a study of blood T cell repertoires in COVID-19. For the study at large: Acute and convalescent COVID-19 samples came from the United States, Italy and Spain. T cells, B-cell-depleted T cells, or PBMCs supplied cDNA or gDNA.

As processed by the authors: The assay estimated nucleated cells by amplifying reference gene primers. Sequencing was performed with immunoSEQ multiplex PCR; in TCRdb, only in-frame clones are kept and a portion is missing. V and J calls and clone size are given by that table; D and trimming were obtained from the DNA. The sample carries over 100,000 clones, around three quarters recorded once. Germline CDR1 reads MNHEY; CDR2 reads SVGAGI. V shed 6 bases, J shed 4 bases, and the junction held 5 bases outside the gene matches. The CDR3 contains 15 residues. The chain carries TRBV6-5 and TRBJ2-2; 10 bases are shared with TRBD2. The TCR originated in an elderly woman with acute or convalescent COVID-19. Sequenced material: peripheral blood. CDR3 DNA: TGTGCCAGCAGGCTAGCGGGAGTCGGCACCGGGGAGCTGTTTTTT. It specifies CASRLAGVGTGELFF.